These 22 T cell receptor beta chains originate from one sample sequenced in a study of cytomegalovirus exposure and HLA in healthy donors. Researchers ran the PCR with 60 Vbeta and 13 Jbeta primers. Repertoires were generated with immunoSEQ multiplex PCR, while TCRdb's copy carries only in-frame clones and drops some. The sample shows about 190,000 clones, roughly 75% of them seen only once. The material sequenced was PBMCs. The source is a young man in good health and CMV-seropositive.

This clone has more than one count but fewer than ten. The J gene is TRBJ1-5, the V gene TRBV28; D not resolved. Germline V gene data show CDR1 as MDHEN and CDR2 as SYDVKM. This CDR3 spans 15 amino acids. V lost 4 bases and J 2 bases, leaving 12 bases between the germline ends. The CDR3 region is CASSSPTVGNQPQHF. The CDR3 coding sequence is TGTGCCAGCAGTTCCCCCACAGTAGGCAATCAGCCCCAGCATTTT.

This rearrangement joins TRBV19 to TRBJ2-4, with D tentatively TRBD2 (6 bases). Trimming shortened V by 4 bases and J by 0 bases, and 22 bases separated the two germline ends. The CDR3 length is 19 residues. Per germline, CDR1 LNHDA and CDR2 SQIVND (reference sequence). The CDR3 here is CASSTTAGWEALAKNIQYF. The CDR3 bases are TGTGCCAGTAGTACAACAGCAGGGTGGGAGGCTTTAGCCAAAAACATTCAGTACTTC.

Notes on this clone: Other DNA sequences from this sample encode an identical CDR3 as well. V and J are TRBV5-1 and TRBJ2-2, with 8 bases fitting TRBD1. The ends lost 4 bases at V and 0 bases at J; junction bases unmatched: 2. The germline CDR1 and CDR2 sequences are SGHRS and YFSETQ. The CDR3 contains 15 residues. The CDR3 is CASSPQGANTGELFF. The CDR3 DNA sequence: TGCGCCAGCAGCCCACAGGGGGCGAACACCGGGGAGCTGTTTTTT.

The V and J genes are TRBV18 and TRBJ2-1; 10 nucleotides match TRBD1. CDR1 is KGHSH, CDR2 LQKENI, per germline. The CDR3 runs to 14 residues. The trim removed 2 bases at V and 6 bases at J, leaving 1 base unmatched. The CDR3 coding sequence is TGTGCCAGCTCACCAGGACAGGGGGTCAATGAGCAGTTCTTC. Translation gives CASSPGQGVNEQFF.

This clone was detected a few times. The rearrangement links TRBV5-1 to TRBJ2-2, with TRBD2 matching 8 bases. The CDR3 spans 16 residues. V shed 0 bases and J 0 bases; nucleotides not matched to a gene: 1. Germline V CDR1 and CDR2: SGHRS, YFSETQ. This chain's CDR3 is CASSLGGLANTGELFF. The CDR3 region has the DNA TGCGCCAGCAGCTTGGGGGGACTAGCGAACACCGGGGAGCTGTTTTTT.

In its sample, this clone was seen a few times. For the CDR3, the DNA is TGTGCCAGCAGTGTCCAGCGGGGGAACAATGAGCAGTTCTTC. Translation gives CASSVQRGNNEQFF. This chain joins TRBV2 and TRBJ2-1; TRBD2 agrees at 8 bases. Germline V lookup: CDR1 SNHLY, CDR2 FYNNEI. The length of the CDR3 is 14 residues. V lost 4 bases and J lost 5; bases outside the gene matches: 4. The full variable domain, with the rest looked up from reference TRBV2 and TRBJ2-1, is EPEVTQTPSHQVTQMGQEVILRCVPISNHLYFYWYRQILGQKVEFLVSFYNNEISEKSEIFDDQFSVERPDGSNFTLKIRSTKLEDSAMYFCASSVQRGNNEQFFGPGTRLTVL.

This rearrangement joins TRBV29-1 to TRBJ2-3; TRBD2 aligns across 12 bases. The V and J ends lost 7 bases and 1 base, in that order; junction bases with no gene match: 3. Germline V gene lookup returns CDR1 SQVTM and CDR2 ANQGSEA. This CDR3 region has 14 residues. DNA for the CDR3: TGCAGCGGCCGACTAGCGGGGGGCACAGATACGCAGTATTTT. This sequence encodes CSGRLAGGTDTQYF.

J is TRBJ2-1 and V is TRBV19, with 7 bases that match TRBD2. CDR1 LNHDA and CDR2 SQIVND come from the germline V gene (reference sequence). This CDR3 is 15 amino acids long. The ends lost 1 base at V and 1 base at J; junction bases unmatched: 1. The CDR3 bases are TGTGCCAGTAGTATAGGGGGGGGATCCTACAATGAGCAGTTCTTC. Translation: CASSIGGGSYNEQFF.

CDR3 sequence reads: CSVGVSGSGDTQYF. In DNA, the CDR3 is TGCAGCGTGGGAGTTAGCGGGAGTGGCGATACGCAGTATTTT. The chain has TRBV29-1 and TRBJ2-3; TRBD2 agrees at 9 bases. Germline CDR1 and CDR2: SQVTM and ANQGSEA. The CDR3 is 14 residues long. Trimming cost V 6 bases and J 6 bases; bases outside gene matches: 10.

This chain uses TRBV29-1 with TRBJ1-1; 7 bases are shared with TRBD1. This CDR3 is 13 amino acids long. The junction had 3 bases not matched to a gene; V was cut back by 4 bases and J by 1 base. Germline CDR1 and CDR2: SQVTM and ANQGSEA. CDR3 sequence reads: CSVVQGENTEAFF. As DNA, the CDR3 is TGCAGCGTTGTTCAGGGGGAGAACACTGAAGCTTTCTTT.

The sample holds one count of this clone. The chain uses TRBV5-6 and TRBJ1-1; TRBD1 might be the D (5 bases). With 0 bases removed from V and 8 bases from J, the gap between germline ends came to 8 bases. This CDR3 comprises 12 residues. Germline V gene data show CDR1 as SGHDT and CDR2 as YYEEEE. CDR3 DNA sequence: TGTGCCAGCAGCTTGGTGACAGACGAAGCTTTCTTT. The encoded protein is CASSLVTDEAFF.

The gene calls are TRBV7-9 and TRBJ2-7; D possibly corresponds to TRBD1 (6 bases). Germline-derived CDR1 and CDR2 are SEHNR and FQNEAQ (reference sequence). Trimming left V 5 bases short and J 0 bases short, with 11 bases between. The CDR3 runs to 14 residues. The CDR3 DNA reads TGTGCCAGCAGCCCTCGGACAGACTCCTACGAGCAGTACTTC. This encodes CASSPRTDSYEQYF.

About this clone: Other DNA sequences in this sample translate to the same CDR3. This chain links TRBV7-9 with TRBJ2-7, with 8 bases identical to TRBD1. Germline trimming cut 0 bases from V and 1 base from J; bases unmatched to any gene: 5. CDR3 length: 16 amino acids. Germline CDR1 reads SEHNR; CDR2 reads FQNEAQ (reference sequence). CDR3 in amino acids: CASSLATGGRSYEQYF. The CDR3 coding sequence is TGTGCCAGCAGCTTAGCTACAGGGGGGAGATCCTACGAGCAGTACTTC.

The rearrangement uses TRBV30 and TRBJ1-1; 7 bases fit TRBD1. CDR3 length: 12 residues. V was clipped by 2 bases and J by 7 bases; unmatched bases: 4. From germline, CDR1 is GTSNPN and CDR2 SVGIG (reference sequence). The CDR3 loop is CAWSRGLVEAFF. The CDR3 region has the DNA TGTGCCTGGAGTAGGGGGCTGGTTGAAGCTTTCTTT.

This clone was detected a few times. V is TRBV7-8 and J is TRBJ1-3, with 7 bases aligning to TRBD1. Per germline, CDR1 SGHVS and CDR2 FQNEAQ. Trimming took 6 bases from V and 4 from J; bases not matched to a gene: 3. This CDR3 spans 13 amino acids. In nucleotides, the CDR3 is TGTGCCAGCAGACCGGGACAGGGAAACACCATATATTTT. Residues: CASRPGQGNTIYF.

The count of this clone is one. The J gene is TRBJ2-2, the V gene TRBV11-3, with TRBD1 as a possible D gene (5 bases). The V and J ends lost 5 bases and 7 bases respectively, with 14 bases between them. The CDR3 runs 14 residues. CDR1 SGHNT and CDR2 YENEEA come from the germline V gene. CDR3 bases: TGTGCCAGCAGCCGAACAGGACGCAGCGGGGAGCTGTTTTTT. This gives the protein CASSRTGRSGELFF.

This clone was counted a few times. V usage is TRBV4-2 and J usage is TRBJ2-2, with 9 positions matching TRBD2. Germline CDR1 LGHNA, CDR2 YNFKEQ. With V trimmed by 0 bases and J by 4 bases, 0 bases remained unmatched. The CDR3 has 15 amino acids. As DNA, the CDR3 is TGTGCCAGCAGCCAAGAACTAGCGGGCACCGGGGAGCTGTTTTTT. It translates to CASSQELAGTGELFF.

The chain joins TRBV6-6 to TRBJ2-5; D perhaps matches TRBD2 (7 bases). This CDR3 region has 15 residues. V lost 5 bases and J lost 5, with 18 bases in between. Germline lookup yields CDR1 MNHNY and CDR2 SVGAGI (reference sequence). The CDR3 bases are TGTGCCAGCAGTCACAGGGAGGGATTGGTGGAGACCCAGTACTTC. Protein sequence: CASSHREGLVETQYF.

This clone was counted only a few times. The CDR3 loop is CSGGQKLSTDTQYF. CDR3 in DNA: TGCAGCGGGGGACAGAAGTTAAGCACAGATACGCAGTATTTT. This chain links TRBV29-1 with TRBJ2-3, with 7 bases lining up with TRBD1. The germline gives CDR1 SQVTM, CDR2 ANQGSEA. This CDR3 has 14 amino acids. Germline trimming cut 7 bases from V and 0 bases from J; bases unmatched to any gene: 7.

CDR3 protein: CASSSRGGGGTGELFF. As DNA, the CDR3 is TGTGCCAGCAGCTCCCGAGGAGGGGGGGGAACCGGGGAGCTGTTTTTT. The V call is TRBV7-2, the J call TRBJ2-2; tentative D call: TRBD2 (7 bases). The germline gives CDR1 SGHTA, CDR2 FQGNSA. There are 16 residues in the CDR3. Trimming removed 4 bases from V and 5 bases from J, with 17 bases in between.

This chain links TRBV7-2 with TRBJ1-1; the match to TRBD1 covers 10 bases. The J segment lost 4 bases and the V segment lost 3 bases, leaving 2 bases of the junction unmatched. The CDR3 length is 14 residues. Germline V lookup: CDR1 SGHTA, CDR2 FQGNSA. The CDR3 loop reads CASSLTGGRTEAFF. The CDR3 DNA follows: TGTGCCAGCAGCTTGACAGGGGGCCGCACTGAAGCTTTCTTT.

The chain employs TRBV19 and TRBJ2-3; TRBD1 might be the D (6 bases). Germline V gene data show CDR1 as LNHDA and CDR2 as SQIVND (reference sequence). V dropped 6 bases and J dropped 6 bases, with 13 bases sitting between them. The CDR3 is 13 residues long. CDR3 nucleotides: TGTGCCAGTAGAGCTGGGGGCGGGGATACGCAGTATTTT. This translates into CASRAGGGDTQYF.